This TCR beta chain was retrieved from a study of cytomegalovirus exposure and HLA in healthy donors. The PCR made use of 60 Vbeta and 13 Jbeta primers. Data came from immunoSEQ multiplex PCR; TCRdb stores just in-frame clones and leaves some out. In the table there are 120,000 or so clones, about 90% of which are singletons. CDR1 is SGHDN and CDR2 is FVKESK in the germline V gene. The CDR3 consists of 14 residues. V dropped 4 bases and J dropped 3 bases, with 10 bases sitting between them. This receptor was obtained from a man aged 35-49 years in good health and CMV-seronegative. The sample taken for sequencing was PBMCs. The chain carries TRBV14 and TRBJ2-1; tentatively, D is TRBD1 (5 bases). CDR3 loop: CASSRVDSYNEQFF. The CDR3 nucleotides read TGTGCCAGCAGCCGCGTTGACAGCTACAATGAGCAGTTCTTC.